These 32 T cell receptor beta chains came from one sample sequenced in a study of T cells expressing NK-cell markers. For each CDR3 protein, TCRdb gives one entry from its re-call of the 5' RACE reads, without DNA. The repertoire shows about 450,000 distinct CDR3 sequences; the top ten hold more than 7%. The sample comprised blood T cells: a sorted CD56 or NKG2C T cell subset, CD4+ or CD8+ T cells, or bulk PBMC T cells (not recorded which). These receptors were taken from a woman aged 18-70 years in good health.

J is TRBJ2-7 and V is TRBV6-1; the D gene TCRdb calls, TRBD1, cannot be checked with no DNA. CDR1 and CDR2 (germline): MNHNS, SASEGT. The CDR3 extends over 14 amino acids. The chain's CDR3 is CASSFGTFSYEQYF.

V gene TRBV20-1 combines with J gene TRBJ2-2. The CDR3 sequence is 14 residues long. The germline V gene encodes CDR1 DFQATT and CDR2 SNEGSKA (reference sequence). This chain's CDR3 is CSASDSLNTGELFF.

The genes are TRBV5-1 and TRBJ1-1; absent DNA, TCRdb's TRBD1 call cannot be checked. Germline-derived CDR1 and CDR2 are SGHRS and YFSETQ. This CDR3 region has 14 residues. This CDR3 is CASSTYTGNTEAFF.

The CDR3: CASRGPRPTEAFF. The gene calls are TRBV27 and TRBJ1-1; the D gene TCRdb calls, TRBD1, cannot be checked with no DNA. The CDR3 is 13 amino acids. The germline V gene has CDR1 MNHEY and CDR2 SMNVEV (reference sequence).

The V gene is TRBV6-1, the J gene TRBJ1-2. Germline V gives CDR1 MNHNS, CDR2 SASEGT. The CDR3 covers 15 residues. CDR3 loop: CASSEVGMANYGYTF.

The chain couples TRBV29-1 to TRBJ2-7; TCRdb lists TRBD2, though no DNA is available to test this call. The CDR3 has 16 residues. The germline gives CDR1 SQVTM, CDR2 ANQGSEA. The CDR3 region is CSVEPYLAGGSYEQYF.

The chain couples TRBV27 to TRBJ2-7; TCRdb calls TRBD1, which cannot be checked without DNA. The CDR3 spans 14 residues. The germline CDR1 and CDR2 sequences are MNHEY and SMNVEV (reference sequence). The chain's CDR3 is CASLMWDKEGEQYF.

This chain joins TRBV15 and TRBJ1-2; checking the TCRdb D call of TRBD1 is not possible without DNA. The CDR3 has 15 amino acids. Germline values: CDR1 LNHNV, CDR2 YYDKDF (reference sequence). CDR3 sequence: CATSRDRGGKYGYTF.

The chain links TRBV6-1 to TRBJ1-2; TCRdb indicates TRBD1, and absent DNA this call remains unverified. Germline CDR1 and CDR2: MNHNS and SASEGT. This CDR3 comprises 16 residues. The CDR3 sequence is CASSGPTGIGNYGYTF.

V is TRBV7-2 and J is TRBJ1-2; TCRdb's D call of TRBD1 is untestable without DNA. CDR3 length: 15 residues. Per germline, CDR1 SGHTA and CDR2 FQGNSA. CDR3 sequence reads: CASSERQGGNYGYTF.

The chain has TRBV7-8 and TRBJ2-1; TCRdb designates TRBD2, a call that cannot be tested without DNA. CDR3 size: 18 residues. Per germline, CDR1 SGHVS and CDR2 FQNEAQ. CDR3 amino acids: CASSSSPGLAGLYNEQFF.

The CDR3 sequence is CASSLGRVGEQFF. V gene TRBV5-8 combines with J gene TRBJ2-1; the D gene TCRdb calls, TRBD2, cannot be checked with no DNA. Germline V CDR1 and CDR2: SGHTS, YDEGEE. The CDR3 length is 13 residues.

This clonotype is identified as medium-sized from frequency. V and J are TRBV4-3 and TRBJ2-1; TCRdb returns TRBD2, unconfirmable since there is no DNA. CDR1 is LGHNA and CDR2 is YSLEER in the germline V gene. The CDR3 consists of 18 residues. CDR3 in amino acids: CASSQTSGPASVYNEQFF.

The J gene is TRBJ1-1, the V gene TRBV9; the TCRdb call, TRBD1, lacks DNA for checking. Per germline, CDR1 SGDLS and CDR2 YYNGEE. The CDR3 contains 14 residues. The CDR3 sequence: CASSLASGVGEAFF. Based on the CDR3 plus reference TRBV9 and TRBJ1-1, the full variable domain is DSGVTQTPKHLITATGQRVTLRCSPRSGDLSVYWYQQSLDQGLQFLIQYYNGEERAKGNILERFSAQQFPDLHSELNLSSLELGDSALYFCASSLASGVGEAFFGQGTRLTVV.

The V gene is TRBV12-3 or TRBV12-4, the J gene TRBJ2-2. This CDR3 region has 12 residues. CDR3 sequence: CASSRWPGELFF.

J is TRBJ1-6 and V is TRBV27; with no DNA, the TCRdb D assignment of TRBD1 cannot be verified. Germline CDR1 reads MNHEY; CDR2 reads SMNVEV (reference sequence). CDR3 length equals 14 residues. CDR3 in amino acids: CASSFQGDNSPLHF.

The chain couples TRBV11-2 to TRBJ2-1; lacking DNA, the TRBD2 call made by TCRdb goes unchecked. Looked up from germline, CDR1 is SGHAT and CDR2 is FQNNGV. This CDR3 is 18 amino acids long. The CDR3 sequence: CASSKGLAGGGAYNEQFF.

CDR3 residues: CATSEGVSGANVLTF. The J gene is TRBJ2-6, the V gene TRBV24-1; TCRdb designates TRBD1, a call that cannot be tested without DNA. CDR3 length: 15 amino acids. Germline V gene data show CDR1 as KGHDR and CDR2 as SFDVKD.

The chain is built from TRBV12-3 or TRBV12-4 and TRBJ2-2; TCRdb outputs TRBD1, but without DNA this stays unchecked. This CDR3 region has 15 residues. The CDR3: CASTRRGANTGELFF.

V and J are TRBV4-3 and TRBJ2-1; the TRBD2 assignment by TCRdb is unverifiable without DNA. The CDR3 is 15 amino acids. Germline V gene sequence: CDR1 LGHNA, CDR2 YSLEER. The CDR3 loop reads CASSQRAGGRSEQFF.

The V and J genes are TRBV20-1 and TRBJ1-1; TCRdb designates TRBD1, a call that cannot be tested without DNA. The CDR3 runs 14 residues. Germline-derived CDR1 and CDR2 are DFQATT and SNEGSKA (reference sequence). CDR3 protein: CSAPYARAGSEAFF.

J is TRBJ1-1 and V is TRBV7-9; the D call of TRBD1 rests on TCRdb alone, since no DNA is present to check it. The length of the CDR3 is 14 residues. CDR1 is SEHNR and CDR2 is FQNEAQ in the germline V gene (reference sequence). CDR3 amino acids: CASSYTTTGPEAFF.

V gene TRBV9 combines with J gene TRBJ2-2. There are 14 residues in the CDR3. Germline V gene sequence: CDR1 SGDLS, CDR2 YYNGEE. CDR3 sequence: CASSVKSGPGELFF.

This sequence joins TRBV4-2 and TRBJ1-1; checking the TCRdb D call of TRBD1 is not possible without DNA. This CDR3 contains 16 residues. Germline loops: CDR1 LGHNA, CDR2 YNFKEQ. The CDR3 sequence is CASSQVPGGANTEAFF.

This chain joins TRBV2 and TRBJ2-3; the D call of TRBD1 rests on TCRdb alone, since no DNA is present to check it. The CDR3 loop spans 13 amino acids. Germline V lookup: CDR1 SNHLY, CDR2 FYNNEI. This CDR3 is CASSEAGGDTQYF.

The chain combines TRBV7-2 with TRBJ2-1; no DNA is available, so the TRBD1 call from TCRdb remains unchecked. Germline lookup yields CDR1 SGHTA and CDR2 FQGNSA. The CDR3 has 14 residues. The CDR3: CASSLVRPGGEQFF.

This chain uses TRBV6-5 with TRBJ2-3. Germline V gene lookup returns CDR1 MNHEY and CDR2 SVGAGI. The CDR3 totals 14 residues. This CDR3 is CASSYSDPEITQYF.

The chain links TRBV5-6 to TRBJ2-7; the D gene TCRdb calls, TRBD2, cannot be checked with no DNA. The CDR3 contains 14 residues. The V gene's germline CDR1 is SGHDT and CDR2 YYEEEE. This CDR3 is CASSSGLAGDEQYF.

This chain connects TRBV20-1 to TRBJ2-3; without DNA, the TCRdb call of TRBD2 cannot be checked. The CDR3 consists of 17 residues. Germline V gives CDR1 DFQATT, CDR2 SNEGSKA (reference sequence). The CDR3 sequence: CSARDPGLAGGTDTQYF.

The CDR3 loop reads CATSDLPGTGGTGELFF. This rearrangement joins TRBV24-1 to TRBJ2-2; TCRdb returns TRBD1, unconfirmable since there is no DNA. Germline-derived CDR1 and CDR2 are KGHDR and SFDVKD. This CDR3 contains 17 residues.

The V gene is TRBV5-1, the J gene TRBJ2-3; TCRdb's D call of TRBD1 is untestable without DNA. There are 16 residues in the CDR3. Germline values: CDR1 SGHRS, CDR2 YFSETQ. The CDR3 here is CASSWGDRESTDTQYF.

CDR3 sequence: CASSQSYPGAEQFF. The chain links TRBV4-2 to TRBJ2-1; TCRdb returns TRBD1, unconfirmable since there is no DNA. Germline-derived CDR1 and CDR2 are LGHNA and YNFKEQ. CDR3 length equals 14 residues.